Below are 31 T cell receptor beta chains sequenced from a single sample in a study of cytomegalovirus exposure and HLA in healthy donors. A multiplex PCR was run with 60 Vbeta primers and 13 Jbeta primers. Measured with immunoSEQ multiplex PCR; TCRdb has only the in-frame clones, and not every one. The sample lists 100,000 to 150,000 clones, about 80% occurring once. Sequenced sample: PBMCs. The receptors were sampled from a man in his forties or fifties in good health and CMV-seronegative.

The chain uses TRBV5-6 and TRBJ1-1, with D possibly being TRBD1 (5 bases). CDR1 SGHDT and CDR2 YYEEEE come from the germline V gene. Trimming removed 2 bases from V and 0 bases from J, with 8 bases in between. This CDR3 region has 14 residues. CDR3 sequence reads: CASSFRGLNTEAFF. CDR3 nucleotide sequence: TGTGCCAGCAGCTTCCGGGGGTTGAACACTGAAGCTTTCTTT.

This clone was detected once. This chain joins TRBV10-3 and TRBJ2-3; 10 nucleotides match TRBD1. The length of the CDR3 is 17 residues. Trimming cost V 4 bases and J 6 bases; bases outside gene matches: 13. Per germline, CDR1 ENHRY and CDR2 SYGVKD. This chain's CDR3 is CAISAHRTGGSGDTQYF. The CDR3, as DNA: TGTGCCATCAGTGCCCACCGGACAGGGGGAAGTGGTGATACGCAGTATTTT.

The chain is built from TRBV5-1 and TRBJ2-5, with a possible D match to TRBD2 (6 bases). The V gene lost 0 bases and the J gene lost 7 bases, with 19 bases spanning the gap. The germline V gene has CDR1 SGHRS and CDR2 YFSETQ. CDR3 size: 16 residues. The DNA for the CDR3 is TGCGCCAGCAGCTTGGTGGTTGGCGGGGCACACTTGACCCAGTACTTC. Translating it yields CASSLVVGGAHLTQYF.

The chain is built from TRBV2 and TRBJ2-5, with D perhaps matching TRBD2 (6 bases). Germline V gives CDR1 SNHLY, CDR2 FYNNEI. CDR3 length: 11 amino acids. Trimming pared 8 bases from V and 5 bases from J, leaving 9 bases between. CDR3 residues: CASVGGETQYF. As DNA, the CDR3 is TGTGCCAGCGTAGGAGGGGAGACCCAGTACTTC.

The gene calls are TRBV28 and TRBJ1-4; the D gene is possibly TRBD1 (6 bases). The germline V gene has CDR1 MDHEN and CDR2 SYDVKM. The CDR3 consists of 14 residues. Deletions cut 6 bases from V and 5 bases from J, with 13 bases between. The CDR3 nucleotides read TGTGCCAGCAGCCAGACAGGAGAGAATGAAAAACTGTTTTTT. It encodes CASSQTGENEKLFF. Using reference TRBV28 and TRBJ1-4 for the parts outside the CDR3, the full variable domain is DVKVTQSSRYLVKRTGEKVFLECVQDMDHENMFWYRQDPGLGLRLIYFSYDVKMKEKGDIPEGYSVSREKKERFSLILESASTNQTSMYLCASSQTGENEKLFFGSGTQLSVL.

V usage is TRBV5-1 and J usage is TRBJ2-1; 14 bases map to TRBD2. Germline assignment: CDR1 SGHRS and CDR2 YFSETQ. The junction had 10 bases not matched to a gene; V was cut back by 3 bases and J by 8 bases. The CDR3 length is 17 residues. In nucleotides, the CDR3 is TGCGCCAGCAGCTCCGGACTAGCGGGGGGTTATCATGATGAGCAGTTCTTC. Its translation is CASSSGLAGGYHDEQFF.

This chain joins TRBV19 and TRBJ1-2, with D perhaps TRBD1 (6 bases). The ends were cut back, 6 bases at V and 8 bases at J, with 28 bases in the middle. The CDR3 extends over 17 amino acids. The germline V gene encodes CDR1 LNHDA and CDR2 SQIVND (reference sequence). The CDR3 DNA reads TGTGCCAGTAGCATCGACCACACCCAACTCAGGGGCTACGGCTACACCTTC. Its translation: CASSIDHTQLRGYGYTF.

The rearrangement uses TRBV10-3 and TRBJ1-2, with D unclear. Germline V gives CDR1 ENHRY, CDR2 SYGVKD. The V gene lost 0 bases and the J gene lost 5 bases, with 13 bases spanning the gap. There are 15 residues in the CDR3. CDR3 amino acids: CAISESPTFGYGYTF. CDR3 nucleotide sequence: TGTGCCATCAGTGAGTCGCCAACGTTCGGGTATGGCTACACCTTC.

The gene calls are TRBV15 and TRBJ2-5; D may be TRBD2 (5 bases). There are 14 residues in the CDR3. Germline V lookup: CDR1 LNHNV, CDR2 YYDKDF (reference sequence). Trimming took 5 bases from V and 0 from J, leaving 10 bases between them. Written as DNA, the CDR3 is TGTGCCACCAGCGGAGGTTTCTACCAAGAGACCCAGTACTTC. Translated, it gives CATSGGFYQETQYF.

The chain combines TRBV6-1 with TRBJ1-2; D is perhaps TRBD1 (5 bases). Germline V gene lookup returns CDR1 MNHNS and CDR2 SASEGT. The CDR3 length is 12 residues. The V and J ends lost 4 bases and 7 bases respectively, with 10 bases between them. In nucleotides, the CDR3 is TGTGCCAGCAGTGTTCAGGGTGGTGGCTACACCTTC. Protein sequence: CASSVQGGGYTF.

This clone has just a few counts. The chain joins TRBV5-5 to TRBJ2-7; 7 nucleotides agree with TRBD2. Trimming took 4 bases from V and 0 from J; bases not matched to a gene: 4. The germline V gene has CDR1 SGHKS and CDR2 YYEKEE (reference sequence). The CDR3 is 14 amino acids. Here the CDR3 DNA reads TGTGCCAGCAGCGCCAGCGGGGACTCCTACGAGCAGTACTTC. Its protein product is CASSASGDSYEQYF.

This clone appeared a few times. V and J are TRBV7-9 and TRBJ2-2; TRBD1 might be the D (6 bases). The CDR3 runs 16 residues. Germline V gene data show CDR1 as SEHNR and CDR2 as FQNEAQ (reference sequence). Trimming removed 5 bases from V and 1 base from J, with 14 bases in between. The CDR3 region has the DNA TGTGCCAGCAGCCAACGGACAGAAATGAACACCGGGGAGCTGTTTTTT. Protein product: CASSQRTEMNTGELFF.

The chain has TRBV5-1 and TRBJ1-2; a possible D gene is TRBD1 (6 bases). The CDR3 sequence is 12 residues long. The germline gives CDR1 SGHRS, CDR2 YFSETQ. With 0 bases removed from V and 6 bases from J, the gap between germline ends came to 6 bases. CDR3 residues: CASSLAGDGYTF. The CDR3 nucleotides read TGCGCCAGCAGCTTGGCAGGGGATGGCTACACCTTC.

V is TRBV27 and J is TRBJ1-2; D remains ambiguous. The CDR3 is made up of 12 amino acids. Trimming stripped 6 bases from V and 5 bases from J, with 10 bases between. The germline CDR1 and CDR2 sequences are MNHEY and SMNVEV (reference sequence). The CDR3 spells CASRRTDYGYTF. The CDR3 region has the DNA TGTGCCAGCAGGAGAACAGATTATGGCTACACCTTC.

Concerning this clone itself: Within the sample, other DNA sequences also encode this same CDR3. The rearrangement uses TRBV28 and TRBJ2-1, with D unresolved. The CDR3 is made up of 11 amino acids. V was shortened by 1 base and J by 13 bases, with 8 bases between the two germline ends. Germline V gene sequence: CDR1 MDHEN, CDR2 SYDVKM. The CDR3 reads CASSLLGLQFF. In nucleotides, the CDR3 is TGTGCCAGCAGTTTATTGGGCCTTCAGTTCTTC.

The chain uses TRBV27 and TRBJ2-7; 9 positions match TRBD1. The CDR3 totals 16 residues. From germline, CDR1 is MNHEY and CDR2 SMNVEV (reference sequence). J gave up 6 bases and V 6 bases, and 15 bases lay outside the gene matches. CDR3 bases: TGTGCCAGCAGGCGGAGCCGGGACAGGGTAGGAAGCGAGCAGTACTTC. Translating it yields CASRRSRDRVGSEQYF.

This chain links TRBV9 with TRBJ1-1; D remains unclear. Trimming removed 7 bases from V and 0 bases from J, with 13 bases in between. This CDR3 has 14 residues. Germline-derived CDR1 and CDR2 are SGDLS and YYNGEE. This chain's CDR3 is CASAPVELNTEAFF. CDR3 DNA sequence: TGTGCCAGCGCCCCGGTGGAGCTGAACACTGAAGCTTTCTTT. The full variable domain, completed using reference TRBV9 and TRBJ1-1, is DSGVTQTPKHLITATGQRVTLRCSPRSGDLSVYWYQQSLDQGLQFLIQYYNGEERAKGNILERFSAQQFPDLHSELNLSSLELGDSALYFCASAPVELNTEAFFGQGTRLTVV.

The CDR3 DNA follows: TGTGCCAGCAGTTACTACGGGCTGGGAGTCAAAAACATTCAGTACTTC. Amino acid sequence: CASSYYGLGVKNIQYF. V and J are TRBV6-5 and TRBJ2-4; perhaps TRBD2 as D (5 bases). Between the trimmed V and J ends, which lost 1 base and 3 bases, there was a span of 13 bases. Germline CDR1 is MNHEY and CDR2 is SVGAGI. This CDR3 is 16 amino acids long.

This clone turned up a few times. The chain is built from TRBV28 and TRBJ2-3; 9 nucleotides match TRBD2. The V segment lost 3 bases and the J segment 3 bases; nucleotides outside the gene matches: 1. The CDR3 extends over 14 amino acids. Germline CDR1 is MDHEN and CDR2 is SYDVKM. The CDR3 coding sequence is TGTGCCAGCAGTTTGAGCGGGGGGACAGATACGCAGTATTTT. It encodes CASSLSGGTDTQYF.

The rearrangement links TRBV4-3 to TRBJ2-7; possible D gene TRBD1, 6 bases. CDR1 is LGHNA, CDR2 YSLEER, per germline. The CDR3 runs to 14 residues. Trimming stripped 4 bases from V and 7 bases from J, with 17 bases between. The CDR3 reads CASSLNTGLREQYF. The CDR3 nucleotides are TGCGCCAGCAGCCTAAACACAGGGTTGAGGGAGCAGTACTTC.

This rearrangement joins TRBV21-1 to TRBJ2-7; TRBD1 is taken as the D call from the table, unchecked against the DNA. TRBV21-1 is assigned pseudogene status. This CDR3 is built from 13 residues. CDR3: CASSLQGAYEQYF. For the CDR3, the DNA is TGTGCCAGCAGCTTACAGGGGGCCTACGAGCAGTACTTC.

This chain uses TRBV21-1 with TRBJ1-6; the table's D call of TRBD1 was not tested on the DNA. TRBV21-1 is shown as a pseudogene. The CDR3 contains 11 residues. As DNA, the CDR3 is TGTGCCAGCAGCTGCAGTTCACCCCTCCACTTT. Encoded protein: CASSCSSPLHF.

The chain combines TRBV7-9 with TRBJ1-1; D uncertain. The V end was cut by 5 bases, the J end by 11 bases, with 18 bases between. There are 13 residues in the CDR3. Germline V CDR1 and CDR2: SEHNR, FQNEAQ (reference sequence). CDR3 sequence: CASSPAPAVSAFF. CDR3 DNA: TGTGCCAGCAGCCCCGCACCCGCAGTTTCCGCTTTCTTT.

This clone was seen a few times. The chain combines TRBV19 with TRBJ1-1; D uncertain. V was trimmed by 7 bases and J by 2 bases, leaving 11 bases between them. The CDR3 is 13 amino acids. Germline values: CDR1 LNHDA, CDR2 SQIVND (reference sequence). CDR3: CASKAYGNTEAFF. In nucleotides, the CDR3 is TGTGCCAGTAAAGCGTACGGAAACACTGAAGCTTTCTTT.

The V call is TRBV7-8, the J call TRBJ1-6; 7 positions agree with TRBD1. The V gene's germline CDR1 is SGHVS and CDR2 FQNEAQ. V lost 2 bases to trimming and J lost 15 bases; unmatched junction nucleotides: 22. The CDR3 consists of 18 residues. CDR3 in amino acids: CASSLYPPPRQGIINLHF. The CDR3 DNA is TGTGCCAGCAGCTTATACCCCCCCCCGAGACAGGGTATAATTAACCTCCACTTT.

This clone has a single count. J is TRBJ2-7 and V is TRBV28, with 10 bases that match TRBD1. J was trimmed by 5 bases and V by 7 bases; bases with no gene match: 5. Germline V gene data show CDR1 as MDHEN and CDR2 as SYDVKM. The CDR3 is 13 amino acids. The CDR3, as DNA: TGTGCCAGCACCGACAGGGGGCGAGACGAGCAGTACTTC. Translating it yields CASTDRGRDEQYF.

CDR3 coding DNA: TGTGCCAGCAGTCCCACACTCCGGGGACATGGAGCCAACGTCCTGACTTTC. This gives the protein CASSPTLRGHGANVLTF. This chain connects TRBV28 to TRBJ2-6; D possibly corresponds to TRBD1 (6 bases). The germline V gene has CDR1 MDHEN and CDR2 SYDVKM. CDR3 size: 17 residues. Trimming removed 5 bases at V and 7 bases at J, with 21 bases between.

This chain links TRBV7-9 with TRBJ2-7; 8 bases match TRBD1. The CDR3 covers 14 residues. The germline V gene has CDR1 SEHNR and CDR2 FQNEAQ (reference sequence). Losses at the gene ends were 4 bases for V and 4 bases for J; bases not matched to a gene: 6. CDR3 in DNA: TGTGCCAGCAGCTCAGGGGGCGCCGGGTACGAGCAGTACTTC. Its translation is CASSSGGAGYEQYF.

V and J are TRBV28 and TRBJ1-2; D is unresolved. Trimming took off 1 base at V and 8 bases at J, with 14 bases between the two ends. The CDR3 is made up of 14 amino acids. The germline gives CDR1 MDHEN, CDR2 SYDVKM. CDR3 loop: CASSLFRGSEGYTF. The DNA for the CDR3 is TGTGCCAGCAGTTTATTTCGCGGATCGGAGGGCTACACCTTC.

This clone was observed a handful of times. The chain employs TRBV30 and TRBJ1-1; no firm D call. The V gene's germline CDR1 is GTSNPN and CDR2 SVGIG (reference sequence). V was clipped by 1 base and J by 4 bases, with 7 bases between them. The CDR3 is 12 residues long. The CDR3 DNA follows: TGTGCCTGGAGTGCATCGGGCACTGAAGCTTTCTTT. Translated: CAWSASGTEAFF.

The genes are TRBV4-1 and TRBJ2-3; no definite D call. The CDR3 is 17 residues long. From germline, CDR1 is MGHRA and CDR2 YSYEKL. Trimming cost V 2 bases and J 0 bases, with 15 bases left between them. The CDR3 sequence is CASSQNPLITSTDTQYF. The CDR3 DNA reads as TGCGCCAGCAGCCAAAATCCCCTGATTACTAGCACAGATACGCAGTATTTT.